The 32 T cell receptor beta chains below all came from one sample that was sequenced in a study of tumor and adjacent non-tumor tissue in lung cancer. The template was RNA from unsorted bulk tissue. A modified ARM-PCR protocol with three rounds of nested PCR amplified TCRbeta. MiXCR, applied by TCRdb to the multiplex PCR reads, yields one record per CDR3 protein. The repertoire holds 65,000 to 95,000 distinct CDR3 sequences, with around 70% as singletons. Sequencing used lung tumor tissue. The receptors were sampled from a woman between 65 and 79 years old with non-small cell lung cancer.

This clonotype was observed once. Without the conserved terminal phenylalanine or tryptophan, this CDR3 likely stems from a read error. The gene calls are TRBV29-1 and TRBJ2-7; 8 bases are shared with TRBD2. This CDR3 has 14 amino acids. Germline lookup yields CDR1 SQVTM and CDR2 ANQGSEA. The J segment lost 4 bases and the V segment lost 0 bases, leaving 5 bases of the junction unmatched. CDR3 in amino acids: CSVEERSGSYEQYS. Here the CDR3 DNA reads TGCAGCGTTGAAGAAAGGAGCGGGAGTTACGAGCAGTACTCC.

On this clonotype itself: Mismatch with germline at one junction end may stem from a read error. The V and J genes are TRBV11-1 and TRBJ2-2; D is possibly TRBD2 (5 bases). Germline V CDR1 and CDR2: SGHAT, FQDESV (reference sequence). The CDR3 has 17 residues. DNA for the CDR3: TGTGCCAGTAGCTTAGCGCTCGTGGGTTCGCACACCGGGGAGCTGTTTTTT. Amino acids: CASSLALVGSHTGELFF.

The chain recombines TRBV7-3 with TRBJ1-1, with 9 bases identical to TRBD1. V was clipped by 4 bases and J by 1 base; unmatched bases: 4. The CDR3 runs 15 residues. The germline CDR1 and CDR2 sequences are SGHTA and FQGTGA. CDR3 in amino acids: CASSSLGQGNTEAFF. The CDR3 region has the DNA TGTGCCAGCAGCTCACTGGGACAGGGGAACACTGAAGCTTTCTTT.

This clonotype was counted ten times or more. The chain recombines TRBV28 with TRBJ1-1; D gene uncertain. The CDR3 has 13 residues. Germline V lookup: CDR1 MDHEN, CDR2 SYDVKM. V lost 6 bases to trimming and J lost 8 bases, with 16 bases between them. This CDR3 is CASSYGVVTEAFF. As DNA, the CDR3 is TGTGCCAGCAGCTACGGCGTCGTGACAGAAGCTTTCTTT.

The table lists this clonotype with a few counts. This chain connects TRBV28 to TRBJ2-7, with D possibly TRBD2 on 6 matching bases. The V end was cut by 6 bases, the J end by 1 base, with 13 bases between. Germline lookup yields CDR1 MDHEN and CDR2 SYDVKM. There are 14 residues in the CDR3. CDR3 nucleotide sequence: TGTGCCAGCAGGACCGGGACTTCTTCCTACGAGCAGTACTTC. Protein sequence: CASRTGTSSYEQYF.

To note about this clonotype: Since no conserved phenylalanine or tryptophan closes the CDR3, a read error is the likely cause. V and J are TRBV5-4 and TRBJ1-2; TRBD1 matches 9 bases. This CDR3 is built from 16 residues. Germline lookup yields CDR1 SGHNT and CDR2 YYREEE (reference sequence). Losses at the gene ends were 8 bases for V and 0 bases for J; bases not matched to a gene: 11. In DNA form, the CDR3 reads TGTGCCAGGAGCCAGGACAGGGGCATTGCTAACTATGGCTACACCCTC. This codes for CARSQDRGIANYGYTL.

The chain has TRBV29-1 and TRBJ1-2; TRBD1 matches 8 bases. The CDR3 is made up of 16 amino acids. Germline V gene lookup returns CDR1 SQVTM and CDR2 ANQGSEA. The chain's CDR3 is CISMTGEVGFAYGYTF. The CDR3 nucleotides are TGCATCTCTATGACAGGGGAGGTAGGATTCGCCTATGGCTACACCTTC.

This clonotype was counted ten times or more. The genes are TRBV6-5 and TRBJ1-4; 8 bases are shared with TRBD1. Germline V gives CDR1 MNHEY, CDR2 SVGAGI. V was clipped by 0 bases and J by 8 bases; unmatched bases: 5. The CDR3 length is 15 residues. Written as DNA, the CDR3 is TGTGCCAGCAGTTACTCTGGGACAGGAGGGGAAAAACTGTTTTTT. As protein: CASSYSGTGGEKLFF.

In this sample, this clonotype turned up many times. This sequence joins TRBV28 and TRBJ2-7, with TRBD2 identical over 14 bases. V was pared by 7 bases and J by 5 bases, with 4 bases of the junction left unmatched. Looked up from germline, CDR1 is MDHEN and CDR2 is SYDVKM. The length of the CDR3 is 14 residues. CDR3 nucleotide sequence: TGTGCCAGCACCAGGGGACTAGCGGGGGACGAGCAGTACTTC. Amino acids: CASTRGLAGDEQYF.

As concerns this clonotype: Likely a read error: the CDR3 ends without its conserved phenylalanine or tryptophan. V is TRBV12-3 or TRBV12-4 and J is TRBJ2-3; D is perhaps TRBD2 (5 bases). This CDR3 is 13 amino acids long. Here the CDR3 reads CANSTTTGDTQYL. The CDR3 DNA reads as TGTGCCAACAGTACGACTACGGGAGATACGCAGTATTTA.

The CDR3 coding sequence is TGTGCCAGCAGTTACCCGCATGGGACGACAGATTCACCCCTCCACTTT. It translates to CASSYPHGTTDSPLHF. J is TRBJ1-6 and V is TRBV6-5; D perhaps matches TRBD1 (5 bases). The CDR3 sequence is 16 residues long. From germline, CDR1 is MNHEY and CDR2 SVGAGI. Trimming shortened V by 2 bases and J by 8 bases, and 16 bases separated the two germline ends.

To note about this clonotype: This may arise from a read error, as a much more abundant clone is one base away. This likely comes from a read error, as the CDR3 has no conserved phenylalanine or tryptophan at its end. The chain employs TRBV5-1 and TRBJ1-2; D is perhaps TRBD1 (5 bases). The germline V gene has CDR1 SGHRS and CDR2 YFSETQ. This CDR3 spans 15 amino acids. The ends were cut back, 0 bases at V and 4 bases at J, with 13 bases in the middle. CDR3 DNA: TGCGCCAGCAGCTTGGTAGGCGACAGTATCTATGGCTACACCTAC. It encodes CASSLVGDSIYGYTY.

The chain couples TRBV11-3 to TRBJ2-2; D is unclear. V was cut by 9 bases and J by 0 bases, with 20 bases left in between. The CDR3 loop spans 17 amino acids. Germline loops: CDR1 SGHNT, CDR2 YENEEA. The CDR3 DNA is TGTGCCAGTAGCCTCCATCATTCGACATCGAACACCGGGGAGCTGTTTTTT. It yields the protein CASSLHHSTSNTGELFF. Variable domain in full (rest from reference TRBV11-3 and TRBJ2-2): EAGVVQSPRYKIIEKKQPVAFWCNPISGHNTLYWYLQNLGQGPELLIRYENEEAVDDSQLPKDRFSAERLKGVDSTLKIQPAELGDSAVYLCASSLHHSTSNTGELFFGEGSRLTVL.

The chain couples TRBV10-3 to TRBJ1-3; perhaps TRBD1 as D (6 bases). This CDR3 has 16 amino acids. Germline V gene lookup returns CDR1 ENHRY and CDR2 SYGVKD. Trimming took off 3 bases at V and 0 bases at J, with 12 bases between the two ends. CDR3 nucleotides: TGTGCCATCAGTGACTCGTCAGGGGCCTCTGGAAACACCATATATTTT. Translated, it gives CAISDSSGASGNTIYF.

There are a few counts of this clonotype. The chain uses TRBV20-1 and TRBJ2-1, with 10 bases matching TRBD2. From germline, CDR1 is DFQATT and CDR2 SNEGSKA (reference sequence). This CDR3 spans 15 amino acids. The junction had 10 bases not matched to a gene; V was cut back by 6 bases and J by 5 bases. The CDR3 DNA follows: TGCAGTGCAAGTATCCTAGCGGGAGTTCACAATGAGCAGTTCTTC. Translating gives CSASILAGVHNEQFF.

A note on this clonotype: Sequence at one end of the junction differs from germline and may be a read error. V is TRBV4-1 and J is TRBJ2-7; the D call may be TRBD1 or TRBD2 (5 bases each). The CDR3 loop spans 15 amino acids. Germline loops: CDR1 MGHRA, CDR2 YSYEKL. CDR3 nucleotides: TGCGCCTGCAGCCAAAACCGGGACGGATCCTACGAGCAGTATTTC. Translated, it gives CACSQNRDGSYEQYF.

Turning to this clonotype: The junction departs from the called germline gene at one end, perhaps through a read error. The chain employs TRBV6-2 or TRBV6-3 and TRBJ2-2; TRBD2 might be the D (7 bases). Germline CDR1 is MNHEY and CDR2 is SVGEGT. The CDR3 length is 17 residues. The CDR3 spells CASSLRDRGANTRELFF. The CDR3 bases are TGTGCCAGCAGTCTCCGCGATCGGGGGGCGAACACCCGGGAGCTGTTTTTT.

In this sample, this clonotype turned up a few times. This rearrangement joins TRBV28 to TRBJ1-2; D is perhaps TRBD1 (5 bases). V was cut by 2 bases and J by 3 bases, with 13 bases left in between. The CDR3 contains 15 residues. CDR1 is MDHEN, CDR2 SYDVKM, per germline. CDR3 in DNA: TGTGCCAGCAGTTTAGCCGGGACGGAAGACTATGGCTACACCTTC. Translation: CASSLAGTEDYGYTF.

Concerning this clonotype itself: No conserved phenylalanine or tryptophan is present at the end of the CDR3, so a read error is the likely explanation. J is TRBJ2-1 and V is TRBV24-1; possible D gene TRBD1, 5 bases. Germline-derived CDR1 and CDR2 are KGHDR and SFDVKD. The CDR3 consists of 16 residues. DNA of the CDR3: TGTACCACCAGTGACAGACAGTTCAGTTTCGACAATGAGCAGTTCCTC. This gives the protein CTTSDRQFSFDNEQFL.

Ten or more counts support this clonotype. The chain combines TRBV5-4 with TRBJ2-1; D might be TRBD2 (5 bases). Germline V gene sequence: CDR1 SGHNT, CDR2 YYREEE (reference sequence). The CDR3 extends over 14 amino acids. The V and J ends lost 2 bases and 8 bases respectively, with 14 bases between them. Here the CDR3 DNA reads TGTGCCAGCAGCTTATCTAGCAGAATGGATGAGCAGTTCTTC. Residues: CASSLSSRMDEQFF.

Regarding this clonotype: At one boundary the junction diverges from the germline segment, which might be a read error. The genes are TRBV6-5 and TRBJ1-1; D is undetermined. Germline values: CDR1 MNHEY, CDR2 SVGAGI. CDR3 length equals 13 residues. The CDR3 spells CASSLNYMIEVSF. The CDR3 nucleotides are TGTGCCAGCAGCCTCAATTACATGATTGAAGTTTCCTTT.

For the CDR3, the DNA is TGCGCCAGCAGCTTTGATGGACTAGCTAAAGCGGAGCAGTTCTTC. This translates into CASSFDGLAKAEQFF. V is TRBV5-1 and J is TRBJ2-1; TRBD2 matches at 8 bases. Germline V CDR1 and CDR2: SGHRS, YFSETQ. V was clipped by 2 bases and J by 10 bases; unmatched bases: 11. The CDR3 is made up of 15 amino acids.

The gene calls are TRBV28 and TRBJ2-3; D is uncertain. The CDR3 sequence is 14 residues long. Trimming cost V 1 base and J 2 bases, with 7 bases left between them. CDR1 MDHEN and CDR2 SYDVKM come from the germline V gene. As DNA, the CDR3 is TGTGCCAGCAGTTTATATCGATTCACAGATACGCAGTATTTT. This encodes CASSLYRFTDTQYF.

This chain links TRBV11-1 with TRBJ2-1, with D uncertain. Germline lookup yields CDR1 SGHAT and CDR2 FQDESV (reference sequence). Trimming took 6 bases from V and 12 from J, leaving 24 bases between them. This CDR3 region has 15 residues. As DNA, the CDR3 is TGTGCCAGCAGTCCCGCTGGGATCAGGAACGATGGGCAGTTCTTC. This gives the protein CASSPAGIRNDGQFF.

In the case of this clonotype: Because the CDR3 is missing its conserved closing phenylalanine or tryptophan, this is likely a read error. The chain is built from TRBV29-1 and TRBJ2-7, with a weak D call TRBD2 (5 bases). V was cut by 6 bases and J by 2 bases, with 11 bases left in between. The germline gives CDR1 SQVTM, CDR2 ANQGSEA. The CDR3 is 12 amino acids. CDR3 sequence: CSVGEVTYEQYI. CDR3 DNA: TGCAGCGTGGGAGAGGTAACCTACGAGCAGTACATC.

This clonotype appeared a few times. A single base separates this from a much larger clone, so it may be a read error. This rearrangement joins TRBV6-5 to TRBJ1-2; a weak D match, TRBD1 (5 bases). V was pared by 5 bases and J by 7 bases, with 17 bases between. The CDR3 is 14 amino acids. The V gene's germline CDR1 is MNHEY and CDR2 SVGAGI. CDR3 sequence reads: CASSRRDREGGYTF. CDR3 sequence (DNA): TGTGCCAGCAGTCGCCGGGACCGTGAGGGTGGCTACACCTTC.

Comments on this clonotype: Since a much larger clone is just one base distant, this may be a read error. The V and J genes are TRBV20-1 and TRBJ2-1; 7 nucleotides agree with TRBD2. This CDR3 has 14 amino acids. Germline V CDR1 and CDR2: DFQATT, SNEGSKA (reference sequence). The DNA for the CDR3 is TGCAGTGCTAGACCAGCGGGACTTCGGAATGAGCAGATCTTC. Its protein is CSARPAGLRNEQIF.

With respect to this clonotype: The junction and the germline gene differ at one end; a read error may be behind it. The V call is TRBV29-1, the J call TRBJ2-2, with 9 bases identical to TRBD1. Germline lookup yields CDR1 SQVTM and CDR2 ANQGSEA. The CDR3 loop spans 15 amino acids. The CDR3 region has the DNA TGTAGCGTTGAAGAGGGAGGGACAGGGCCCGGGGAGCTGTTTTTT. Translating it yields CSVEEGGTGPGELFF.

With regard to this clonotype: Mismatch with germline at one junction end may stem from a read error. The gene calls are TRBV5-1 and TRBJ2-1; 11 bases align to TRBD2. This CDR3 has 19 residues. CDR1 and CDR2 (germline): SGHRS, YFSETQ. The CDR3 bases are TGCGGCAGCAGCCCATCCGGGACTAGCGGATTAGGCTCCTACAATGAGCAGTTCTTC. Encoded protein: CGSSPSGTSGLGSYNEQFF.

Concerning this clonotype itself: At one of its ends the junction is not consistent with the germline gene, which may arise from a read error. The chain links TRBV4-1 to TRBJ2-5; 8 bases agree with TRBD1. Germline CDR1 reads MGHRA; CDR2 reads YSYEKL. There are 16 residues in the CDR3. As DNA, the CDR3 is TGCGCCAGCAGCCAAGCGATCAGGGGGCGGCAAGAGAGCCAGTACTTC. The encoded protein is CASSQAIRGRQESQYF.

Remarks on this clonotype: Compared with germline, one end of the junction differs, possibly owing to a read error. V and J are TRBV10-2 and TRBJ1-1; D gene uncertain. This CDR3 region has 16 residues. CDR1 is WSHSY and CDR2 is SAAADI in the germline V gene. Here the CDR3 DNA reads TGCGCCAGCAGTGAGTCACCAGAAGTTACGAACATTGAAGCTTTCTTT. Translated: CASSESPEVTNIEAFF.

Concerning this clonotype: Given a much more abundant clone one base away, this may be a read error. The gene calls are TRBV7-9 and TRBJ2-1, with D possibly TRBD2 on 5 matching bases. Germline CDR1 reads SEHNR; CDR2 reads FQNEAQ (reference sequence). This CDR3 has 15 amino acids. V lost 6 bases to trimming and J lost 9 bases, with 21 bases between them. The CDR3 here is CASRSGSGGRGEQFF. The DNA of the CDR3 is TGTGCCAGCAGGTCGGGGTCGGGCGGTAGAGGTGAGCAGTTCTTC.